Shown below are 31 T cell receptor beta chains from a single sample sequenced in a study of metastatic and nonmetastatic thyroid tumors. Patients underwent thyroid surgery, and none had received any treatment before it. TCRdb re-called clones via MiXCR from the PCR reads. The sample includes roughly 3,700 clones, 36% of them seen just once. Sequencing was carried out using adjacent normal tissue. Receptor source: a female donor with papillary thyroid cancer or a benign thyroid nodule (not recorded which). Some clones in this sample may be carry-over from other donors' samples.

The V and J genes are TRBV5-4 and TRBJ1-1, with 10 nucleotides matching TRBD1. The CDR3 consists of 14 residues. CDR1 and CDR2 from the germline V gene are SGHNT and YYREEE (reference sequence). V was clipped by 4 bases and J by 5 bases; unmatched bases: 5. CDR3 amino acids: CASSAGQGVTEAFF. The CDR3 DNA sequence: TGTGCCAGCAGCGCCGGACAGGGGGTTACTGAAGCTTTCTTT.

The V call is TRBV11-3, the J call TRBJ2-2, with 12 positions matching TRBD2. CDR3 size: 16 residues. The V segment lost 5 bases and the J segment 5 bases; nucleotides outside the gene matches: 6. CDR1 is SGHNT, CDR2 YENEEA, per germline. The CDR3 region is CASSIGLAGRTGELFF. The CDR3 DNA follows: TGTGCCAGCAGCATCGGACTAGCGGGGAGGACCGGGGAGCTGTTTTTT.

The CDR3: CASSAGGSQPQHF. CDR3 DNA sequence: TGTGCCAGTAGCGCAGGCGGTAGTCAGCCCCAGCATTTT. The rearrangement uses TRBV19 and TRBJ1-5; no clear D. CDR3 length: 13 residues. Deletions cut 6 bases from V and 6 bases from J, with 12 bases between. Germline V gives CDR1 LNHDA, CDR2 SQIVND (reference sequence).

The chain uses TRBV12-3 or TRBV12-4 and TRBJ2-7; 8 nucleotides line up with TRBD1. V lost 6 bases and J lost 2; bases outside the gene matches: 3. The CDR3 is 13 amino acids. CDR3 loop: CASREGQAYEQYF. CDR3 DNA sequence: TGTGCCAGCAGGGAGGGACAGGCCTACGAGCAGTACTTC.

This clone is large. The rearrangement links TRBV28 to TRBJ1-3, with 7 nucleotides matching TRBD1. Trimming cost V 6 bases and J 3 bases; bases outside gene matches: 5. The germline V gene has CDR1 MDHEN and CDR2 SYDVKM. The CDR3 covers 14 residues. The CDR3 loop reads CASRGGGGGNTIYF. Written as DNA, the CDR3 is TGTGCCAGCAGAGGGGGCGGAGGTGGAAACACCATATATTTT. Full variable domain (remainder filled in from reference TRBV28 and TRBJ1-3): DVKVTQSSRYLVKRTGEKVFLECVQDMDHENMFWYRQDPGLGLRLIYFSYDVKMKEKGDIPEGYSVSREKKERFSLILESASTNQTSMYLCASRGGGGGNTIYFGEGSWLTVV.

This chain uses TRBV9 with TRBJ2-7; D unclear. The CDR3 is made up of 14 amino acids. Germline CDR1 reads SGDLS; CDR2 reads YYNGEE. The V and J ends lost 3 bases and 0 bases respectively, with 10 bases between them. The CDR3 protein is CASSADGSSYEQYF. The CDR3 DNA reads as TGTGCCAGCAGCGCGGATGGCAGCTCCTACGAGCAGTACTTC.

This clone was seen a handful of times. The chain employs TRBV10-3 and TRBJ2-7; 9 nucleotides agree with TRBD1. This CDR3 comprises 17 residues. Germline V gene lookup returns CDR1 ENHRY and CDR2 SYGVKD. Unmatched junction bases numbered 10, after V lost 2 bases and J lost 2 bases. As DNA, the CDR3 is TGTGCCATCAGTGAGCCGTCCACCGGGACAGGGACCTACGAGCAGTACTTC. It specifies CAISEPSTGTGTYEQYF.

Details on this clone: One junction end disagrees with the germline gene, perhaps due to a read error. The chain couples TRBV6-1 to TRBJ1-2; D unresolved. There are 13 residues in the CDR3. The germline gives CDR1 MNHNS, CDR2 SASEGT. Written as DNA, the CDR3 is TGTGCCACCTACCGGGGATCCAGCTATGGCAACACCTTC. It is translated as CATYRGSSYGNTF.

The V gene is TRBV7-8, the J gene TRBJ1-4; possible D gene TRBD1, 5 bases. The CDR3 length is 14 residues. V lost 1 base and J lost 5, with 8 bases in between. Germline CDR1 and CDR2: SGHVS and FQNEAQ. For the CDR3, the DNA is TGTGCCAGCAGCTTAGTGACAGTCAATGAAAAACTGTTTTTT. Its protein is CASSLVTVNEKLFF.

Points on this clone: The same CDR3 arises from other DNA sequences in this sample as well. The chain carries TRBV6-1 and TRBJ2-7; 8 bases align to TRBD2. V lost 7 bases, J lost 2 bases, and 7 bases stayed unmatched. Germline V gene lookup returns CDR1 MNHNS and CDR2 SASEGT. The CDR3 runs to 14 residues. The DNA of the CDR3 is TGTGCCAGCAAGGGTTCGGGAGGGCCCTACGAGCAGTACTTC. Its translation: CASKGSGGPYEQYF.

The V call is TRBV7-8, the J call TRBJ2-7; 7 nucleotides match TRBD1. This CDR3 is 18 amino acids long. Trimming removed 5 bases from V and 0 bases from J; junction bases left unmatched: 16. Germline V lookup: CDR1 SGHVS, CDR2 FQNEAQ. DNA for the CDR3: TGTGCCAGCAGCCGAAACCGGCCAGGACAGGCACCCTCCTACGAGCAGTACTTC. Translation: CASSRNRPGQAPSYEQYF.

The CDR3 loop is CASSSTRHETQYF. Here the CDR3 DNA reads TGTGCCAGCTCATCCACACGGCACGAGACCCAGTACTTC. The rearrangement joins TRBV18 to TRBJ2-5; D is uncertain. The germline gives CDR1 KGHSH, CDR2 LQKENI. V was clipped by 5 bases and J by 5 bases, with 12 bases between them. The CDR3 extends over 13 amino acids.

This clone was seen just once. The CDR3 here is CASSLGGRVTDTQYF. CDR3 DNA: TGTGCCAGCAGCTTAGGTGGGAGGGTCACAGATACGCAGTATTTT. The gene calls are TRBV11-2 and TRBJ2-3, with 7 positions matching TRBD2. Germline CDR1 SGHAT, CDR2 FQNNGV. V shed 1 base, J shed 2 bases, and the junction held 3 bases outside the gene matches. The CDR3 runs 15 residues.

Relative to its sample, this clone is large. The chain carries TRBV7-2 and TRBJ2-7; no clear D. Trimming shortened V by 0 bases and J by 4 bases, and 22 bases separated the two germline ends. Germline CDR1 is SGHTA and CDR2 is FQGNSA. The CDR3 length is 18 residues. The CDR3 protein is CASSLALVGPTTRYEQYF. Written as DNA, the CDR3 is TGTGCCAGCAGCTTAGCCCTAGTGGGCCCAACCACCAGGTACGAGCAGTACTTC. Based on the CDR3 plus reference TRBV7-2 and TRBJ2-7, the full variable domain is GAGVSQSPSNKVTEKGKDVELRCDPISGHTALYWYRQSLGQGLEFLIYFQGNSAPDKSGLPSDRFSAERTGGSVSTLTIQRTQQEDSAVYLCASSLALVGPTTRYEQYFGPGTRLTVT.

Judged by abundance, this clone is medium-sized. V is TRBV12-3 or TRBV12-4 and J is TRBJ1-5, with D unresolved. There are 13 residues in the CDR3. The V end lost 3 bases, the J end lost 6 bases, and 9 bases lay between the germline ends. The CDR3 bases are TGTGCCAGCAGTTTTAACTGGGTTCAGCCCCAGCATTTT. This sequence encodes CASSFNWVQPQHF.

Notes on this clone: Other DNA sequences from this sample encode an identical CDR3 as well. This chain uses TRBV6-1 with TRBJ2-1; TRBD1 matches 8 bases. Germline CDR1 and CDR2: MNHNS and SASEGT. CDR3 length equals 13 residues. Losses at the gene ends were 5 bases for V and 4 bases for J; bases not matched to a gene: 1. This CDR3 is CASSRTGYNEQFF. The CDR3 DNA reads TGTGCCAGCAGTCGGACAGGGTACAATGAGCAGTTCTTC.

The chain uses TRBV6-2 or TRBV6-3 and TRBJ2-1; TRBD2 agrees at 8 bases. Trimming removed 2 bases from V and 1 base from J; junction bases left unmatched: 7. CDR3 length: 17 amino acids. CDR1 is MNHEY, CDR2 SVGEGT, per germline. CDR3 in DNA: TGTGCCAGCAGTTACCCCGGGGGGGAGTGGTCCTACAATGAGCAGTTCTTC. It yields the protein CASSYPGGEWSYNEQFF.

The table lists this clone with a few counts. The chain is built from TRBV20-1 and TRBJ2-7; 8 positions agree with TRBD2. In germline, CDR1 is DFQATT, CDR2 SNEGSKA (reference sequence). The CDR3 contains 13 residues. The ends lost 5 bases at V and 2 bases at J; junction bases unmatched: 5. The chain's CDR3 is CSAPPTSAYEQYF. The CDR3, as DNA: TGCAGTGCTCCTCCGACTAGCGCCTACGAGCAGTACTTC.

The sample holds a few counts of this clone. The V and J genes are TRBV28 and TRBJ2-7; D ambiguous. The germline gives CDR1 MDHEN, CDR2 SYDVKM. V lost 6 bases to trimming and J lost 8 bases, with 17 bases between them. The CDR3 has 13 residues. The CDR3 reads CASRAVLEGKQYF. Written as DNA, the CDR3 is TGTGCCAGCAGGGCGGTACTTGAAGGGAAGCAGTACTTC.

The chain combines TRBV12-3 or TRBV12-4 with TRBJ2-7, with TRBD2 identical over 9 bases. The CDR3 covers 20 residues. Trimming took 7 bases from V and 0 from J; bases not matched to a gene: 22. The CDR3 region is CASTDPPTRLAGLSSYEQYF. In nucleotides, the CDR3 is TGTGCCAGCACCGACCCCCCGACGAGGCTAGCGGGGTTAAGCTCCTACGAGCAGTACTTC.

The chain joins TRBV10-3 to TRBJ1-1; D might be TRBD1 (5 bases). Between the trimmed V and J ends, which lost 10 bases and 6 bases, there was a span of 18 bases. Per germline, CDR1 ENHRY and CDR2 SYGVKD. This CDR3 region has 13 residues. The CDR3 DNA reads TGTGCCAGCGGGGGGGGGAGCGTCTCTGAAGCTTTCTTT. Its protein product is CASGGGSVSEAFF.

In its sample, this clone ranks as large. The CDR3 DNA reads as TGTGCCAGCAGCTTGACAGAGAACACTGAAGCTTTCTTT. Translating gives CASSLTENTEAFF. The chain couples TRBV11-2 to TRBJ1-1; TRBD1 might be the D (5 bases). CDR3 length equals 13 residues. CDR1 SGHAT and CDR2 FQNNGV come from the germline V gene. V lost 3 bases to trimming and J lost 1 base, with 6 bases between them.

This clone has just a few counts. The chain is built from TRBV5-8 and TRBJ2-1; D could derive from TRBD1 or TRBD2 (5 bases each). CDR3 length: 10 residues. Trimming removed 5 bases from V and 13 bases from J, with 10 bases in between. Germline CDR1 SGHTS, CDR2 YDEGEE. CDR3 in DNA: TGTGCCAGCAGGGGACGCCAACAGTTCTTC. It translates to CASRGRQQFF.

This clone was seen only a few times. The chain joins TRBV27 to TRBJ1-2; D call uncertain. CDR3 length: 11 amino acids. From germline, CDR1 is MNHEY and CDR2 SMNVEV (reference sequence). The CDR3 loop reads CATRLGYGYTF. CDR3 in DNA: TGTGCGACGCGTCTGGGCTATGGCTACACCTTC.

This rearrangement joins TRBV27 to TRBJ1-5; 9 positions agree with TRBD1. This CDR3 has 13 residues. J was trimmed by 8 bases and V by 6 bases; bases with no gene match: 5. CDR1 MNHEY and CDR2 SMNVEV come from the germline V gene (reference sequence). The CDR3 nucleotides are TGTGCCAGCAGACGTACAGGGGGCAAGCCCCAGCATTTT. Translation gives CASRRTGGKPQHF.

V is TRBV5-1 and J is TRBJ1-2; 10 nucleotides agree with TRBD1. With V trimmed by 4 bases and J by 0 bases, 6 bases remained unmatched. The CDR3 sequence is 16 residues long. Germline V gene lookup returns CDR1 SGHRS and CDR2 YFSETQ. The CDR3: CASSPYGQGANYGYTF. The CDR3 coding sequence is TGCGCCAGCAGCCCCTATGGACAGGGGGCTAACTATGGCTACACCTTC.

Concerning this clone: The final CDR3 position lacks the conserved phenylalanine or tryptophan, pointing to a likely read error. The CDR3 DNA follows: TGTGCCAGCGCTGCGATCAAGGACAATGAGCAGTTCTGC. Protein product: CASAAIKDNEQFC. The J gene is TRBJ2-1, the V gene TRBV5-4, with D unresolved. CDR3 length: 13 residues. The germline V gene encodes CDR1 SGHNT and CDR2 YYREEE (reference sequence). The V end lost 7 bases, the J end lost 5 bases, and 13 bases lay between the germline ends.

This chain links TRBV28 with TRBJ2-5; D might be TRBD1 or TRBD2, each matching 6 bases. CDR1 and CDR2 from the germline V gene are MDHEN and SYDVKM. This CDR3 has 15 residues. V lost 2 bases and J lost 2, with 12 bases in between. For the CDR3, the DNA is TGTGCCAGCAGTTTACCAGGGGAGGCGCAAGAGACCCAGTACTTC. Translation: CASSLPGEAQETQYF.

This clone occurred a few times. The chain links TRBV20-1 to TRBJ2-7; 12 bases align to TRBD2. This CDR3 comprises 13 residues. CDR1 and CDR2 from the germline V gene are DFQATT and SNEGSKA (reference sequence). V shed 1 base and J 5 bases; nucleotides not matched to a gene: 0. The CDR3 DNA is TGCAGTGCTAGAGGACTAGCGGGGGACGAGCAGTACTTC. As protein: CSARGLAGDEQYF.

The chain is built from TRBV20-1 and TRBJ2-7, with 7 bases lining up with TRBD2. The germline CDR1 and CDR2 sequences are DFQATT and SNEGSKA (reference sequence). V lost 0 bases to trimming and J lost 5 bases; unmatched junction nucleotides: 7. The CDR3 is made up of 14 amino acids. CDR3 nucleotide sequence: TGCAGTGCTAGAGATGGAGCGGGAAAGAACGAGCAGTACTTC. It encodes CSARDGAGKNEQYF.

This rearrangement joins TRBV7-9 to TRBJ1-1; possibly TRBD1 for D (5 bases). Germline V CDR1 and CDR2: SEHNR, FQNEAQ (reference sequence). V lost 2 bases and J 8 bases, leaving 12 bases between the germline ends. CDR3 length: 13 residues. CDR3 region: CASSLLAGREAFF. The CDR3 DNA reads TGTGCCAGCAGCTTATTGGCAGGGCGCGAAGCTTTCTTT.